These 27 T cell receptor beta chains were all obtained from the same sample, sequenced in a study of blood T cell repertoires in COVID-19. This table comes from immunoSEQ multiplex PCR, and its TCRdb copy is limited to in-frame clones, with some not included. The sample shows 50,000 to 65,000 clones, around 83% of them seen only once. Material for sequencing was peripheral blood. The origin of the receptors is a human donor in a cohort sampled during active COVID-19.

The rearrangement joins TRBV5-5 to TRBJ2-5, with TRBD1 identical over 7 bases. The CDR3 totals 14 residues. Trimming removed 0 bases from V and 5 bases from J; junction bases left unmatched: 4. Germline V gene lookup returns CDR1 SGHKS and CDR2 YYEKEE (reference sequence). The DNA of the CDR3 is TGTGCCAGCAGCTTGGGGGGACAGCGGGAGACCCAGTACTTC. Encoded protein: CASSLGGQRETQYF.

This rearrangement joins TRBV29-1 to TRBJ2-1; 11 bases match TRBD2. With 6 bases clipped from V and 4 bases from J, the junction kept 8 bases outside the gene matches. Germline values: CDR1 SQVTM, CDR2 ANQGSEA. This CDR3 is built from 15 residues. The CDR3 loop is CSVGPGTSGYNEQFF. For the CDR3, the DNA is TGCAGCGTCGGACCCGGGACTAGCGGTTACAATGAGCAGTTCTTC.

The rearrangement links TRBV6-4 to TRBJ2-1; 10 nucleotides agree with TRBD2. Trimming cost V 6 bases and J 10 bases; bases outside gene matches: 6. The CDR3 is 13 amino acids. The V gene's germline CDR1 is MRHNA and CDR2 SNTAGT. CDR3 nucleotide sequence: TGTGCCAGCAGCGTAGCGGGGGGCGGAGAGCAGTTCTTC. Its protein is CASSVAGGGEQFF.

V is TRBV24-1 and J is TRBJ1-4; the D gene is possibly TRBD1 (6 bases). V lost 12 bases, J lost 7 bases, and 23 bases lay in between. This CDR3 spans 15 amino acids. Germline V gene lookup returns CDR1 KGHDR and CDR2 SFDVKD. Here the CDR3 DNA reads TGTGCCCAAAGGCATCCCGGGAGGGGGGGTGAAAAACTGTTTTTT. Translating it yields CAQRHPGRGGEKLFF.

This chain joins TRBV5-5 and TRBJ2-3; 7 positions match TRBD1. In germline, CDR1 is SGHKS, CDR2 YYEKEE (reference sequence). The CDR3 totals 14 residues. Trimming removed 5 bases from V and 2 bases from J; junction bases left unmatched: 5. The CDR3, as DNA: TGTGCCAGCAGTCGCGGACAGGACACAGATACGCAGTATTTT. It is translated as CASSRGQDTDTQYF.

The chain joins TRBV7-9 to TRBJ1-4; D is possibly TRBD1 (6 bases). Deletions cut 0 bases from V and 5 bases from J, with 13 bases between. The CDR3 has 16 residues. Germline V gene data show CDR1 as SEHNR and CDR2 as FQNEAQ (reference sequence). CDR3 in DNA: TGTGCCAGCAGCTTAGCGCTTGGGCAGGGGAATGAAAAACTGTTTTTT. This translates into CASSLALGQGNEKLFF.

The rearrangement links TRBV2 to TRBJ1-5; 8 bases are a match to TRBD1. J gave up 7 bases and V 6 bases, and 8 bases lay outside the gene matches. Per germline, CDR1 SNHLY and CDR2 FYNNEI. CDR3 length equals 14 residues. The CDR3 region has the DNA TGTGCCAGCAGCGGACAGGGATCTCGCCAGCCCCAGCATTTT. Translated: CASSGQGSRQPQHF.

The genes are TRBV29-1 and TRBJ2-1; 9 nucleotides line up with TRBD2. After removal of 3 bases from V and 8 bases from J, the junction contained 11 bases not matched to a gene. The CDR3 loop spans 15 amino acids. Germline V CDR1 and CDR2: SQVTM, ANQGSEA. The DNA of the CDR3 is TGCAGCGTTGAGGATCGCGGGAGGGCCGTACATGAGCAGTTCTTC. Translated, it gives CSVEDRGRAVHEQFF.

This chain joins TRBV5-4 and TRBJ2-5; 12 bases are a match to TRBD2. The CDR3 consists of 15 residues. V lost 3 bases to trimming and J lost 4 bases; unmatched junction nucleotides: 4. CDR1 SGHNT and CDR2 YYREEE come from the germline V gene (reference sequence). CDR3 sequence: CASSSSGGAGETQYF. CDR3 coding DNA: TGTGCCAGCAGCTCTAGCGGGGGGGCGGGAGAGACCCAGTACTTC.

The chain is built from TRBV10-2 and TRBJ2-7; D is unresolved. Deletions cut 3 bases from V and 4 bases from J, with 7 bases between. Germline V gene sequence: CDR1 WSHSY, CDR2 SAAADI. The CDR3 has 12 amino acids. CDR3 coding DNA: TGCGCCAGCAGTGATAACGGGTACGAGCAGTACTTC. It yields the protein CASSDNGYEQYF.

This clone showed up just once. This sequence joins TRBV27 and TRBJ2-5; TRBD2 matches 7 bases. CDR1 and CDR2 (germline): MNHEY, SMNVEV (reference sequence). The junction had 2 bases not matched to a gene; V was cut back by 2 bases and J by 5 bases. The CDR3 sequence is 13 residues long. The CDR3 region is CASSLRRGETQYF. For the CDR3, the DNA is TGTGCCAGCAGTTTACGGCGGGGGGAGACCCAGTACTTC.

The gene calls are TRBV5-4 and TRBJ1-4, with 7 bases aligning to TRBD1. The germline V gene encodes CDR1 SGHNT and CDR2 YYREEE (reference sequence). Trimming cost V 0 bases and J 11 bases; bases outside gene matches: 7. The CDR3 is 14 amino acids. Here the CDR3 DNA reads TGTGCCAGCAGCTTGGGACAGGGTCCGAGGAAACTGTTTTTT. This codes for CASSLGQGPRKLFF.

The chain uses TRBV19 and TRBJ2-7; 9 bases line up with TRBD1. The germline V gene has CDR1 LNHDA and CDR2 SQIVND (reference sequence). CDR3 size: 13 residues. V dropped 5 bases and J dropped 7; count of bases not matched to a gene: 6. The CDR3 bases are TGTGCCAGTAGTTCGGGGACAGGGAGTGAGCAGTACTTC. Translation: CASSSGTGSEQYF.

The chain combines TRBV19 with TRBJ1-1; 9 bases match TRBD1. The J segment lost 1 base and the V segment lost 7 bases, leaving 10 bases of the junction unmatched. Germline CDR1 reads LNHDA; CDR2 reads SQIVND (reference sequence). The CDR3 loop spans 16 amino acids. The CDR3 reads CASTQQGARGNTEAFF. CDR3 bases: TGTGCCAGTACCCAACAGGGGGCGCGAGGGAACACTGAAGCTTTCTTT.

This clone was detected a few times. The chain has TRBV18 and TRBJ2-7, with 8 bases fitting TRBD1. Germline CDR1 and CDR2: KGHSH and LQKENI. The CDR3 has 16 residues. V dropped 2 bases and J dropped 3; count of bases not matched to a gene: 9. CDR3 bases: TGTGCCAGCTCACCATCTCCGGGACAGGTGTTCTACGAGCAGTACTTC. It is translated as CASSPSPGQVFYEQYF.

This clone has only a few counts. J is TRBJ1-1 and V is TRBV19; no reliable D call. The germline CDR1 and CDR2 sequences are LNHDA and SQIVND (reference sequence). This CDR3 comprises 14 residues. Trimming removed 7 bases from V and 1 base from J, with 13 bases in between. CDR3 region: CASTYGLWNTEAFF. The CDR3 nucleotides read TGTGCCAGTACCTACGGACTGTGGAACACTGAAGCTTTCTTT.

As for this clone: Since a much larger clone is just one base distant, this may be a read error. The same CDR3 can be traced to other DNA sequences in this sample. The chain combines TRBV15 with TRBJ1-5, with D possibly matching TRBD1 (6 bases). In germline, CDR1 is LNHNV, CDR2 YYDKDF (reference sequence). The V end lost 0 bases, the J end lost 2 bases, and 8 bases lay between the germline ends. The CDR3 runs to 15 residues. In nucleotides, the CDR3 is TGTGCCACCAGCAGAGACCCAGGGGGCAATCAGCCCCAGCATTTT. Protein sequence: CATSRDPGGNQPQHF.

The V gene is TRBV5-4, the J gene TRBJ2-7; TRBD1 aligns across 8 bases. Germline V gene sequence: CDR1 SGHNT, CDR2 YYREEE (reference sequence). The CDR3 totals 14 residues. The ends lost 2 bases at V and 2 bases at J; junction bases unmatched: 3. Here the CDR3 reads CASSFPGQAYEQYF. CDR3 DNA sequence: TGTGCCAGCAGCTTTCCGGGACAGGCCTACGAGCAGTACTTC.

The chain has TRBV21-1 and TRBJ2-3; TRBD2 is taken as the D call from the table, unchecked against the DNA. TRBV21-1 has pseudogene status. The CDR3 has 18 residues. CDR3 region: CASSKAGNSGNSTDTQYF. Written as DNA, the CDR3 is TGTGCCAGCAGCAAAGCGGGTAACAGCGGGAATAGCACAGATACGCAGTATTTT.

CDR3 nucleotide sequence: TGTGCCAGTAGTATAGGACAACTCCAAGAGACCCAGTACTTC. As protein: CASSIGQLQETQYF. V gene TRBV19 combines with J gene TRBJ2-5; D ambiguous. The germline CDR1 and CDR2 sequences are LNHDA and SQIVND (reference sequence). This CDR3 is 14 amino acids long. The V end lost 1 base, the J end lost 1 base, and 7 bases lay between the germline ends.

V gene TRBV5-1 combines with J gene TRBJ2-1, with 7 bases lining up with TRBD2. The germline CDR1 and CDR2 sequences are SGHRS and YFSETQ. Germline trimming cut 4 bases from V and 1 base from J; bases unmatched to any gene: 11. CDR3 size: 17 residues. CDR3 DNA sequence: TGCGCCAGCAGCCTAACTAGCGTCCCGCTTTCCTACAATGAGCAGTTCTTC. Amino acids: CASSLTSVPLSYNEQFF.

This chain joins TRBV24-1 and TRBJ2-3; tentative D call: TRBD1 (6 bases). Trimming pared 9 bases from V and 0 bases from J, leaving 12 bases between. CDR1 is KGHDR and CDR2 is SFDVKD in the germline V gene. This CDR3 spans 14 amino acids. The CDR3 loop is CATQGHSSTDTQYF. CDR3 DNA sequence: TGTGCCACCCAGGGGCATTCTAGCACAGATACGCAGTATTTT.

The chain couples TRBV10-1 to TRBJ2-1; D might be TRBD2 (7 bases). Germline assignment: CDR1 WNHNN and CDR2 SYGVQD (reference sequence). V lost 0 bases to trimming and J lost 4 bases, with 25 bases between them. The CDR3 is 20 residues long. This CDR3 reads CASSESRGARGRATYNEQFF. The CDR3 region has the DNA TGCGCCAGCAGTGAGTCAAGGGGGGCAAGAGGGAGGGCCACATACAATGAGCAGTTCTTC.

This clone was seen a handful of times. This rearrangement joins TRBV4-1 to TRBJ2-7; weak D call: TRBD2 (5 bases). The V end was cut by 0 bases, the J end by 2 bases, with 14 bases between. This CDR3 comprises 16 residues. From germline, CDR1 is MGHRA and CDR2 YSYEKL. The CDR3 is CASSQDGLPRPYEQYF. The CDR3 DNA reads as TGCGCCAGCAGCCAAGATGGACTTCCCCGTCCCTACGAGCAGTACTTC.

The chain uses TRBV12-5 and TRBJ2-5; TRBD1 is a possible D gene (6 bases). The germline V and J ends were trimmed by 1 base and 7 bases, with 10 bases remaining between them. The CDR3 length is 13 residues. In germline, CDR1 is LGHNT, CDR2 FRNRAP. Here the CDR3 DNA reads TGTGCTAGTGGTTTGGACAGGGCAGCGACCCAGTACTTC. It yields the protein CASGLDRAATQYF.

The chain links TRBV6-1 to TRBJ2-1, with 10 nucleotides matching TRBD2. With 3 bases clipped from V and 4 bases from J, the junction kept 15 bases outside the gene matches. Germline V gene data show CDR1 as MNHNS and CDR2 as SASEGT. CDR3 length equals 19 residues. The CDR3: CASSDPRGTSASSYNEQFF. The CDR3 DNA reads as TGTGCCAGCAGTGACCCGAGGGGGACTAGCGCATCTTCGTACAATGAGCAGTTCTTC.

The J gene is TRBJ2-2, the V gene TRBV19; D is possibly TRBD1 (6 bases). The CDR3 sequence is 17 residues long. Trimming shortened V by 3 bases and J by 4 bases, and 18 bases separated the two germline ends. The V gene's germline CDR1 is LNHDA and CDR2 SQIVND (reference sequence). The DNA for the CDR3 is TGTGCCAGTAGTATGGGAGTGATTACAGGGAGCACCGGGGAGCTGTTTTTT. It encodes CASSMGVITGSTGELFF.